This T cell receptor (beta chain) was identified during a study of T cell responses to AZD1222 COVID-19 vaccine. Note on this clone: Its antigen is as yet unknown.

The protocol was immunoSEQ multiplex PCR, while the TCRdb copy is restricted to in-frame clones and leaves out a portion. The table lists 130,000 to 150,000 clones, roughly 92% of them singletons. With 4 bases removed from V and 4 bases from J, the gap between germline ends came to 14 bases. Per germline, CDR1 LGHDT and CDR2 YNNKEL (reference sequence). This CDR3 has 15 residues. Study-level findings and limits: Baseline seropositivity characterized only six or seven AZD1222 recipients. Spike as a whole was targeted by vaccine-associated CD4 TCRs, dominant at 160-218 and 743-854.

The receptor was derived from an adult in good health. V and J are TRBV3-1 (or the pseudogene TRBV3-2) and TRBJ1-3, with a tentative D call TRBD1 (5 bases). The sequencing used peripheral blood, collected on day 0 of AZD1222 vaccination. CDR3 amino acids: CASSPPGAGGNTIYF. The CDR3 DNA reads TGTGCCAGCAGCCCCCCCGGGGCAGGGGGAAACACCATATATTTT.